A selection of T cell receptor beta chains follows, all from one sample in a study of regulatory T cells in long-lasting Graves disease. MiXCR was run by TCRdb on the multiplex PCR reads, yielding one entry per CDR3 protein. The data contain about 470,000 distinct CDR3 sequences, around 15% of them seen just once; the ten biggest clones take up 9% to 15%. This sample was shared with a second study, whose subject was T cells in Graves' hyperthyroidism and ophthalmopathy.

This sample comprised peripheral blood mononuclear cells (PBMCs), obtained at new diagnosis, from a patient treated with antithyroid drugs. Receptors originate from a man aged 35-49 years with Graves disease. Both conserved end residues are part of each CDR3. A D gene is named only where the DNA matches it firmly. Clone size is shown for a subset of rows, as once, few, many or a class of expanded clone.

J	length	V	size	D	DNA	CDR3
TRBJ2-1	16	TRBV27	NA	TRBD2	TGTGCCAGCAGTGCGGACCGACTAGCGGGGTGGAATGAGCAGTTCTTC	CASSADRLAGWNEQFF
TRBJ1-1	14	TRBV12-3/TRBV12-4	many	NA	TGTGCCAGCAGACAGGACGGCATGAACACTGAAGCTTTCTTT	CASRQDGMNTEAFF
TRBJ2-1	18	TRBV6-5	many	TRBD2	TGTGCCAGCAGTTACCGGACTAGCGGGAGGGGCTCCTACAATGAGCAGTTCTTC	CASSYRTSGRGSYNEQFF
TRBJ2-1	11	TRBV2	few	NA	TGTGCCAGCAGCCCCCGGACTCTCCAGTTCTTC	CASSPRTLQFF
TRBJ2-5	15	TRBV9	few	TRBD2	TGTGCCAGCAGCGTAGAGGGACTAGAAGGAGAGACCCAGTACTTC	CASSVEGLEGETQYF
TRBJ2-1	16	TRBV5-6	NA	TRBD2	TGTGCCAGCAGCCGGCTAGCGGGAGGGTATACGGCTGAGCAGTTCTTC	CASSRLAGGYTAEQFF
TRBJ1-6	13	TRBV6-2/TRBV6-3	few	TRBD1	TGTGCCAGCAAAGACAGGGAAGTGTCACCCCTCCACTTT	CASKDREVSPLHF
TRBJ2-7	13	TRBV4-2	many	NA	TGTGCCAGCAGCCAAGGCCGAGCCTACGAGCAGTACTTC	CASSQGRAYEQYF
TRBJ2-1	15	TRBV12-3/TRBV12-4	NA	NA	TGTGCCAGCAGTTGGGACACCCGCTCCTACAATGAGCAGTTCTTC	CASSWDTRSYNEQFF
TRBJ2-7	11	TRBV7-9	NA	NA	TGTGCCAGCAGCCCCATGAGGGAGCAGTACTTC	CASSPMREQYF
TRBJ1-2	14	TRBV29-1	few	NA	TGCAGCGTAGGGCCCGGTTCAACTAACTATGGCTACACCTTC	CSVGPGSTNYGYTF
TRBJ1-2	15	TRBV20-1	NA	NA	TGCAGTGCTAGAGATAGGCGGAGCCCCATTCGCGGCTACACCTTC	CSARDRRSPIRGYTF
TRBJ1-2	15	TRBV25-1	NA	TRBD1	TGTGCCAGCAGTCGAGGACAGGGTATTCACTATGGCTACACCTTC	CASSRGQGIHYGYTF
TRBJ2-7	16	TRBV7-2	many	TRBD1	TGTGCCAGCAGCTCCGCCTCGGGACAGCGAATCTACGAGCAGTACTTC	CASSSASGQRIYEQYF
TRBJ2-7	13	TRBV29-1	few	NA	TGCAGCGTTGAAGAACACAGGAGGGGGGAGCAGTACTTC	CSVEEHRRGEQYF
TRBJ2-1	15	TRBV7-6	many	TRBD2	TGTGCCAGCAGCTTATCAACTAGCGCTTACAATGAGCAGTTCTTC	CASSLSTSAYNEQFF
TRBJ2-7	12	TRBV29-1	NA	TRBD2	TGCAGCGTTGGACTAGCGGGCTACGAGCAGTACTTC	CSVGLAGYEQYF
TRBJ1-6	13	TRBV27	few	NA	TGTGCCAGCAGTTTATCCGGAGGAGGACCCCTCCACTTT	CASSLSGGGPLHF
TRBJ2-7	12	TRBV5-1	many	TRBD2	TGCGCCAGCAGCCACACTAGCGGCGAGCAGTACTTC	CASSHTSGEQYF
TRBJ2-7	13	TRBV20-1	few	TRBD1	TGCAGTGCAAACACGGGACAGGGTAGGGCTGAGTACTTC	CSANTGQGRAEYF
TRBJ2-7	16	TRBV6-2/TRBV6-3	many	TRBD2	TGTGCCAGCAGTTATCCTAGCGGGGGGGGCTCCTACGAGCAGTACTTC	CASSYPSGGGSYEQYF
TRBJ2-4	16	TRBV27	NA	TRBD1	TGTGCCATTTCTTACCTGGACAGGGGGACTGGAAACATTCAGTACTTC	CAISYLDRGTGNIQYF
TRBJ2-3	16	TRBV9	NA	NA	TGTGCCAGCAGCGGCCCCACAAGATTAGGCACAGATACGCAGTATTTT	CASSGPTRLGTDTQYF
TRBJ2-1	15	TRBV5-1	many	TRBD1	TGCGCCAGCAGCTTGGCCGGGACAGGGCTCTATGAGCAGTTCTTC	CASSLAGTGLYEQFF
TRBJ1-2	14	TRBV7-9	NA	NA	TGTGCCAGCAGCCCAGAGACAGATAGCTATGGCTACACCTTC	CASSPETDSYGYTF
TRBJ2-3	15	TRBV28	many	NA	TGTGCCAGCATCTCGCCTCTCAACGGCACAGATACGCAGTATTTT	CASISPLNGTDTQYF
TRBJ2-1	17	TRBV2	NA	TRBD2	TGTGCCAGCAGTGCAGTCACTAGCGGGAGTTTTCAGGATGAGCAGTTCTTC	CASSAVTSGSFQDEQFF
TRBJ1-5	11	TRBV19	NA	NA	TGTGCCAGCTCAGGACCTCCACCCCAGCATTTT	CASSGPPPQHF
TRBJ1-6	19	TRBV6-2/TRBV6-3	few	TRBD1	TGTGCCAGCAGTTACTCGACAGGGTCCAGGAGCTCCTATAATTCACCCCTCCACTTT	CASSYSTGSRSSYNSPLHF
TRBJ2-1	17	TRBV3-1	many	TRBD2	TGTGCCAGCAGCCAAAGGGGACTAGCGGGATCCTACAATGAGCAGTTCTTC	CASSQRGLAGSYNEQFF
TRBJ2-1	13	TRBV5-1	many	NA	TGTGCCAGCAGTTTAGGACTGATCAATGAGCAGTTCTTC	CASSLGLINEQFF
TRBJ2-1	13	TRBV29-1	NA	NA	TGCAGCGTTGAAGTCTTCCAGGGGAATGAGCAGTTCTTC	CSVEVFQGNEQFF
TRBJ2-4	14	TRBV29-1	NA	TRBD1	TGCAGCGTCCAACAGACAGGGGCCAAAAACATTCAGTACTTC	CSVQQTGAKNIQYF
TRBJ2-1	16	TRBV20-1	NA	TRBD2	TGCAGTGCTCAAAGAGCGCTAGCGGTTGCCTACAATGAGCAGTTCTTC	CSAQRALAVAYNEQFF
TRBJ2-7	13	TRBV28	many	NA	TGTGCCAGCAATAGCCAGGCCACCTACGAGCAGTACTTC	CASNSQATYEQYF
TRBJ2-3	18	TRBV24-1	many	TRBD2	TGTGCCACCAGTGACCGACTAGCGGGAGGGCCCAGGATAGATACGCAGTATTTT	CATSDRLAGGPRIDTQYF